This record looks at one TCR beta chain sequence and its context. Using immunoSEQ multiplex PCR, the repertoire was profiled, and TCRdb retains in-frame clones only, with some absent. Seen here are some 150,000 clones, roughly 94% observed once, and the top ten hold 13% to 15%. This entry belongs to a study of control samples from healthy donors and cancer patients. The germline V gene has CDR1 WNHNN and CDR2 SYGVQD (reference sequence). The CDR3 loop spans 13 amino acids. Losses at the gene ends were 8 bases for V and 5 bases for J; bases not matched to a gene: 6. This sequence originates from a man in his fifties or sixties with colorectal cancer. The gene calls are TRBV10-1 and TRBJ2-1, with TRBD1 matching 7 bases. The source material was PBMCs. DNA of the CDR3: TGCGCCAGCGGAGACAGGGTCGACAATGAGCAGTTCTTC. It encodes CASGDRVDNEQFF.